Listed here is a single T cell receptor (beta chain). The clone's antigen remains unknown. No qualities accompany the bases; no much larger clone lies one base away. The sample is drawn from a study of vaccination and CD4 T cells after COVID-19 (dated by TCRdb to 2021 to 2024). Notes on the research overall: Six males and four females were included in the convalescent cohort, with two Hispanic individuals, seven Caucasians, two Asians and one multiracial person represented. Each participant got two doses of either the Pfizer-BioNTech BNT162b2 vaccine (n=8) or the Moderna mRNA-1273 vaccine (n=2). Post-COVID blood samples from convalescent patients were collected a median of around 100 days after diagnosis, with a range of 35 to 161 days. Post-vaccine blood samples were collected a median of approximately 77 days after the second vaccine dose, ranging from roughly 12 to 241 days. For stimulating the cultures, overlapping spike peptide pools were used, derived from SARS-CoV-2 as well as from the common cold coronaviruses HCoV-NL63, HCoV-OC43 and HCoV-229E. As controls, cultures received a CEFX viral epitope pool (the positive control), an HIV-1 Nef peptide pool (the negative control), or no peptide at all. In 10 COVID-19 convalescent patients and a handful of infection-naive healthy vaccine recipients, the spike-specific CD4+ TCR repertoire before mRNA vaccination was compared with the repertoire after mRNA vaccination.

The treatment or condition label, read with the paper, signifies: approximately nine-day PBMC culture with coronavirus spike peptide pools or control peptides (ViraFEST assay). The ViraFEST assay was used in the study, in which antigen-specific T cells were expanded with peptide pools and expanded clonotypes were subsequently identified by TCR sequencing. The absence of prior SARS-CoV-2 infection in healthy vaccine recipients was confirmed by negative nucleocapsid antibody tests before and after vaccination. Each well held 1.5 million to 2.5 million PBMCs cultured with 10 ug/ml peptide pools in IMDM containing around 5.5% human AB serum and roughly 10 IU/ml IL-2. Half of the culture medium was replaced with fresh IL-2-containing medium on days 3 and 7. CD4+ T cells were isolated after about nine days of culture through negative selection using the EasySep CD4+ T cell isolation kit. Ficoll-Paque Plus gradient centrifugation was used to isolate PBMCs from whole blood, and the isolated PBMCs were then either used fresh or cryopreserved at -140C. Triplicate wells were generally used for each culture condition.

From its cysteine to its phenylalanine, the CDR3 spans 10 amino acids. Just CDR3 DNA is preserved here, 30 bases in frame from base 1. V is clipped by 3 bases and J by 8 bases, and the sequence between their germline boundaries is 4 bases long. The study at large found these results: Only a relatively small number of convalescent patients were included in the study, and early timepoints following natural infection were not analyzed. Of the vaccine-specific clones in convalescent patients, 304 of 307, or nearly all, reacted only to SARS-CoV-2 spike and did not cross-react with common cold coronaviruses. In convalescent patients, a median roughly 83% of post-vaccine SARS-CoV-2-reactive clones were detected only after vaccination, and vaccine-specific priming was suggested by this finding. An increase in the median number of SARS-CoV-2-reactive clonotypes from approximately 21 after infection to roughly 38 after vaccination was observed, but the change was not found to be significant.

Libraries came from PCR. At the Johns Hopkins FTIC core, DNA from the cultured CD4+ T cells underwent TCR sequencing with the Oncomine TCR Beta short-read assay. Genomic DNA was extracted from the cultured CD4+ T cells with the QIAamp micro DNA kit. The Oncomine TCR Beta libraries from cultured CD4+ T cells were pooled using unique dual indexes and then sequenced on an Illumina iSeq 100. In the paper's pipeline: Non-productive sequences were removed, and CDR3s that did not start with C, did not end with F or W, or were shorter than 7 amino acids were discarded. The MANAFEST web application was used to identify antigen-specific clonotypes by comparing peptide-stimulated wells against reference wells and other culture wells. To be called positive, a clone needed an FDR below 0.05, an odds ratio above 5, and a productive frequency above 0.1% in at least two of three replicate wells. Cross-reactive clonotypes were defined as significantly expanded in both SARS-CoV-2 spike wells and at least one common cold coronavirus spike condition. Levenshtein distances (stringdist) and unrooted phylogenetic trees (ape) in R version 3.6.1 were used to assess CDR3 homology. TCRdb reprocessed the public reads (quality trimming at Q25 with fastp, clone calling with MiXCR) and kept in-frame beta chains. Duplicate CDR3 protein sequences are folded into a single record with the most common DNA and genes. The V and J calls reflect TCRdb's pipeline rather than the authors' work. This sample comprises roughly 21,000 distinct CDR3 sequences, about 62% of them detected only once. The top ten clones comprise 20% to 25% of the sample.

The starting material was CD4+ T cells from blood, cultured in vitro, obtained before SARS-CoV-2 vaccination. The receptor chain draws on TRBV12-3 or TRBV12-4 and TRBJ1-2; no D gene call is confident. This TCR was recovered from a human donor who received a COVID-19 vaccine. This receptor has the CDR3 CASSFRGYTF. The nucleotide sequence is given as TGTGCCAGCAGTTTTCGAGGCTACACCTTC.